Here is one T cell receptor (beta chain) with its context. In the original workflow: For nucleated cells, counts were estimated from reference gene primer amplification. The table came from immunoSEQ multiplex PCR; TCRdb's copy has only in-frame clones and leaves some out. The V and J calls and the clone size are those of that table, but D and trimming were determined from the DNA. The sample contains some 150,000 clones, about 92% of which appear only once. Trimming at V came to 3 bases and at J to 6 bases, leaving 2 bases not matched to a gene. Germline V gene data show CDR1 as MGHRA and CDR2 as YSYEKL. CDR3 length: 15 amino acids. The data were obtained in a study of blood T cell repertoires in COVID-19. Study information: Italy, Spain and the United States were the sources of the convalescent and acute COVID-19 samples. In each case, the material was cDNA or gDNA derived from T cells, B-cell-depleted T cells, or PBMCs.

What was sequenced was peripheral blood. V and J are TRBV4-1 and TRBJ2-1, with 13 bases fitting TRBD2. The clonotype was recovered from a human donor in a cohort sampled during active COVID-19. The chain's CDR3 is CASSQGLAGLNEQFF. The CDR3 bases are TGCGCCAGCAGCCAGGGACTAGCGGGGCTCAATGAGCAGTTCTTC.